This record covers a single TCR beta chain. Antigen specificity is unknown. The CDR3 sequence is 16 residues long. V lost 3 bases and J lost 4; bases outside the gene matches: 9. Germline V gene sequence: CDR1 SQVTM, CDR2 ANQGSEA. This entry comes from a study of shared clonotypes between healthy human individuals. On the study more broadly: A couple of women and a few men aged 18 to 49 served as donors.

Method: immunoSEQ multiplex PCR; TCRdb's copy keeps in-frame clones and lacks some. The data hold under 700,000 clones, with approximately 96% observed a single time. The naive CD8 subset, CD45RO-negative cells positively selected for CCR7, excluded terminally differentiated effector memory CD45RA+ cells. All donors were Caucasian adults living in Nashville, Tennessee. Overall study findings and caveats: Donors were few, which limited the genetic and exposure-history diversity represented.

This sequence was found in a woman aged 30 to 39 in good health. The genes are TRBV29-1 and TRBJ2-1; 10 nucleotides agree with TRBD2. Sequencing was done on a sample of naive CD8+ T cells sorted from blood. The CDR3 reads CSVDWFGSGRYNEQFF. The CDR3 coding sequence is TGCAGCGTTGATTGGTTTGGTAGCGGGAGGTACAATGAGCAGTTCTTC.